The present T cell receptor (beta chain) was sequenced within a study of CD8 T cell repertoires and HIV-1 epitope variants. At the level of the study: Epitopes were three Gag families plus Nef HW9 and YT9. Enriched T cells were co-cultured with equal autologous T cell-negative cells. Study-level findings and limits: Only beta chains were identified, marking proliferation to antigen, not function. About 10 antigen-specific TCR beta clonotypes were found; five to seven seemed cross-reactive to variants.

Clones were read by immunoSEQ multiplex PCR, and TCRdb kept only the in-frame ones, dropping some. The sample yields more than 5,500 clones, approximately 68% seen once. The CDR3 length is 13 residues. Trimming left V 2 bases short and J 10 bases short, with 11 bases between. The germline gives CDR1 MNHEY, CDR2 SVGAGI. Remarks on this clone: The antigen is not known.

The source material was cultured CD8+ T cells derived from PBMCs. The receptor was derived from a male donor with HIV. The chain recombines TRBV6-5 with TRBJ1-4; the D gene is possibly TRBD1 (5 bases). In DNA, the CDR3 is TGTGCCAGCAGTTACAAATGGGGACTAAAACTGTTTTTT. This translates into CASSYKWGLKLFF.